This T cell receptor (beta chain) appears in the sequencing data of a study of cytomegalovirus exposure and HLA in healthy donors. Overall study findings and caveats: In a later analysis, several top co-occurrence clusters appeared linked to parvovirus B19, influenza, CMV and Epstein-Barr virus. A later examination showed that TCR association rates differed by HLA locus, with DRB1 most and HLA-C fewest.

Note on this clone: Its antigen is not identified.

The PCR employed 60 Vbeta primers together with 13 Jbeta primers. Assay used: immunoSEQ multiplex PCR; TCRdb lists only in-frame clones, some missing. Of around 200,000 clones in the sample, 70% to 85% were seen once. This CDR3 spans 16 amino acids. Germline lookup yields CDR1 SGHRS and CDR2 YFSETQ. Trimming left V 3 bases short and J 4 bases short, with 19 bases between. Sequencing was performed on PBMCs. This clonotype was obtained from a girl aged 2 to 10 in good health and CMV-seropositive. The chain couples TRBV5-1 to TRBJ1-2; tentatively, D is TRBD1 (6 bases). DNA of the CDR3: TGCGCCAGCAGCTACTTCGCGGACAGAAAACTCTATGGCTACACCTTC. Protein: CASSYFADRKLYGYTF.